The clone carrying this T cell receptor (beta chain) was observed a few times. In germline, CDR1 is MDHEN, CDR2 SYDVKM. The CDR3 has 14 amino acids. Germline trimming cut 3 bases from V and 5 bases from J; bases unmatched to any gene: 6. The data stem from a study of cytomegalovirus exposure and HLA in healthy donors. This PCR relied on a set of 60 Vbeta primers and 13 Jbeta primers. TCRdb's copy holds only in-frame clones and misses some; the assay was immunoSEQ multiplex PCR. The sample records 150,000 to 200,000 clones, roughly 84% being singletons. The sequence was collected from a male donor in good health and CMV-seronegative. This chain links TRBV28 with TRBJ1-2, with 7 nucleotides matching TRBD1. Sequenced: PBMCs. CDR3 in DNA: TGTGCCAGCAGTTTGGGACAGTTTACGTATGGCTACACCTTC. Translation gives CASSLGQFTYGYTF.